This T cell receptor beta chain was recorded in a study of cytomegalovirus exposure and HLA in healthy donors. Findings and caveats of the study: Cytomegalovirus association was assigned to approximately 160 TCR beta chains. It was reported that the classifier diagnosed cytomegalovirus status with high specificity and sensitivity in both the original and validation cohorts.

With respect to this clone: Antigen unknown.

Sequencing used immunoSEQ multiplex PCR; TCRdb keeps in-frame clones, though not all of them. The sample has approximately 300,000 clones, roughly 87% seen once. Germline V gene data show CDR1 as SGHRS and CDR2 as YFSETQ. Trimming cost V 4 bases and J 4 bases, with 3 bases left between them. The CDR3 loop spans 11 amino acids. The sequence was obtained from a woman aged 25 to 39 in good health and CMV-seropositive. Sequenced sample: PBMCs. The chain combines TRBV5-1 with TRBJ2-1, with D uncertain. CDR3 sequence (DNA): TGCGCCAGCAGCGAATACAATGAGCAGTTCTTC. Translating it yields CASSEYNEQFF. Full variable domain (rest looked up from reference TRBV5-1 and TRBJ2-1): KAGVTQTPRYLIKTRGQQVTLSCSPISGHRSVSWYQQTPGQGLQFLFEYFSETQRNKGNFPGRFSGRQFSNSRSEMNVSTLELGDSALYLCASSEYNEQFFGPGTRLTVL.